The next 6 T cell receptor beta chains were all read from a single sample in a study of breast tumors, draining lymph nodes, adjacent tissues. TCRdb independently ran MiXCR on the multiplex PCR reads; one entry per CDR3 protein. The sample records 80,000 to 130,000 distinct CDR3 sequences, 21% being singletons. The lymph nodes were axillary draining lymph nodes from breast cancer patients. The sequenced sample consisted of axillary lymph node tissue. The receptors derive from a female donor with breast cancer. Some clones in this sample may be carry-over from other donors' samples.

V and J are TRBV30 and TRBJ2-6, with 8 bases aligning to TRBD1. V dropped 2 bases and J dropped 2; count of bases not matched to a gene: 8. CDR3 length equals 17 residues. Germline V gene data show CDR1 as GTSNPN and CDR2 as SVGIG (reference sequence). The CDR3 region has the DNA TGTGCCTGGAGTCTTGCGGGACAGGAGGCTGGGGCCAACGTCCTGACTTTC. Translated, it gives CAWSLAGQEAGANVLTF.

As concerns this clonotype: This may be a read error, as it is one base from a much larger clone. CDR3 DNA sequence: TGTGCCAGCCCACCGGGACAGGGAAATGGCTACACCTTC. This encodes CASPPGQGNGYTF. The chain recombines TRBV18 with TRBJ1-2, with TRBD1 matching over 9 bases. The CDR3 spans 13 residues. Per the germline V gene, CDR1 is KGHSH and CDR2 is LQKENI. The entire variable domain, with the rest obtained from reference TRBV18 and TRBJ1-2, is as follows: NAGVMQNPRHLVRRRGQEARLRCSPMKGHSHVYWYRQLPEEGLKFMVYLQKENIIDESGMPKERFSAEFPKEGPSILRIQQVVRGDSAAYFCASPPGQGNGYTFGSGTRLTVV.

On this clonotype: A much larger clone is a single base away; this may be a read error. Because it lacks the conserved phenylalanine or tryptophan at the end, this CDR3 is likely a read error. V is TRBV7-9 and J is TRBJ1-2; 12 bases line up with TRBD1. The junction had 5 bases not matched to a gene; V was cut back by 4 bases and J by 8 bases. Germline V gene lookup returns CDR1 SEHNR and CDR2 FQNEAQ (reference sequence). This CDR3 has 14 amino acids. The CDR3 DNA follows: TGTGCCAGCAGCTCGGGACAGGGGGCCTGGGGCTACACCTCC. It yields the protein CASSSGQGAWGYTS.

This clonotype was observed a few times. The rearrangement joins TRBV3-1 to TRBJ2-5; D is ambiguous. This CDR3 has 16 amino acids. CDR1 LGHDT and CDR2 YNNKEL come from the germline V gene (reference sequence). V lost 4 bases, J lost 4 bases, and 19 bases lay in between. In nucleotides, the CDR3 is TGTGCCAGCAGCCCCACCTCCGGTTTGTCGGTAGAGACCCAGTACTTC. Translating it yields CASSPTSGLSVETQYF.

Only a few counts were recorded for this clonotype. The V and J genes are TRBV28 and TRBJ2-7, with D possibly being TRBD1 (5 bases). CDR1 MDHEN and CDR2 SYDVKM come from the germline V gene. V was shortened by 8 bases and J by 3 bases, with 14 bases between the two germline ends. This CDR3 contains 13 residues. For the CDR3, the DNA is TGTGCCAGCGGATCAGGGCCAAACTACGAGCAGTACTTC. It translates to CASGSGPNYEQYF.

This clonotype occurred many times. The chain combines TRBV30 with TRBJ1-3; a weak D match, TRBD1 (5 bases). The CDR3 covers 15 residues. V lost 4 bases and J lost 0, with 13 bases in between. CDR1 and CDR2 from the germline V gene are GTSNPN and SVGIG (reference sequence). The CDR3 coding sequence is TGTGCCTGGACTCCGGGACCGCTCTCTGGAAACACCATATATTTT. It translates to CAWTPGPLSGNTIYF.